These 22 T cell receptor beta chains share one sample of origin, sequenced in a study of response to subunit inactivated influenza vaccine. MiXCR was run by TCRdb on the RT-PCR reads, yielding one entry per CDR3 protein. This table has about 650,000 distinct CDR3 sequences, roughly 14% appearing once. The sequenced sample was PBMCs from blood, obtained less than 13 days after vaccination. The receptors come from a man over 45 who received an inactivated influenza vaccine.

CDR3 sequence: CASSFVGSGGGGQPQHF. In nucleotides, the CDR3 is TGTGCCAGCAGCTTCGTGGGATCAGGGGGCGGGGGCCAGCCCCAGCATTTT. V usage is TRBV7-2 and J usage is TRBJ1-5, with 8 bases identical to TRBD1. The V and J ends lost 3 bases and 7 bases, in that order; junction bases with no gene match: 14. This CDR3 comprises 17 residues. Germline values: CDR1 SGHTA, CDR2 FQGNSA. Filled out from reference TRBV7-2 and TRBJ1-5, the complete variable domain reads GAGVSQSPSNKVTEKGKDVELRCDPISGHTALYWYRQSLGQGLEFLIYFQGNSAPDKSGLPSDRFSAERTGGSVSTLTIQRTQQEDSAVYLCASSFVGSGGGGQPQHFGDGTRLSIL.

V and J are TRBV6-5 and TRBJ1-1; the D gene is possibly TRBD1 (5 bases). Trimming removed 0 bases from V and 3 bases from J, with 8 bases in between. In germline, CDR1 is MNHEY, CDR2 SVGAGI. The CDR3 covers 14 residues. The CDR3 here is CASSYSGRYTEAFF. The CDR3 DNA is TGTGCCAGCAGTTACTCGGGACGGTACACTGAAGCTTTCTTT.

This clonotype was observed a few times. The CDR3 region is CASSLVGSESYNEQFF. DNA for the CDR3: TGTGCCAGCAGCTTAGTGGGATCCGAGTCCTACAATGAGCAGTTCTTC. This chain connects TRBV7-2 to TRBJ2-1; D not resolved. Trimming pared 1 base from V and 1 base from J, leaving 11 bases between. CDR3 size: 16 residues. CDR1 is SGHTA, CDR2 FQGNSA, per germline.

The CDR3 reads CASSPEGTVNTEAFF. The CDR3, as DNA: TGTGCCAGCAGCCCCGAAGGGACAGTGAACACTGAAGCTTTCTTT. V and J are TRBV7-2 and TRBJ1-1; 7 bases are a match to TRBD1. V was pared by 5 bases and J by 0 bases, with 6 bases of the junction left unmatched. The CDR3 extends over 15 amino acids. Germline V gene sequence: CDR1 SGHTA, CDR2 FQGNSA.

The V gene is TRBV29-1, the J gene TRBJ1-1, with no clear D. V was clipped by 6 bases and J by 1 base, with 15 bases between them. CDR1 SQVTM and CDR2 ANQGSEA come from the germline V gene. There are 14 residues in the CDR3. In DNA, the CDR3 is TGCAGCGTACAACTCGACACCACGAACACTGAAGCTTTCTTT. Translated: CSVQLDTTNTEAFF.

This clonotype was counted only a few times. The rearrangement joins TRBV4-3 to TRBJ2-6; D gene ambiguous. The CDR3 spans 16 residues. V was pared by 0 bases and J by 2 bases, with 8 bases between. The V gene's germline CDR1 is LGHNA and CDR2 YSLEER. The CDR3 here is CASSQEPLAGANVLTF. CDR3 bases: TGCGCCAGCAGCCAAGAACCTTTGGCTGGGGCCAACGTCCTGACTTTC.

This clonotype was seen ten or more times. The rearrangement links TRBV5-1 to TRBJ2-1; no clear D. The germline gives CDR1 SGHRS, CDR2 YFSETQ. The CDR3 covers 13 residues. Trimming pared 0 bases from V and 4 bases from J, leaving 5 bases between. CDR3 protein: CASSLAQYNEQFF. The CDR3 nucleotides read TGCGCCAGCAGCTTGGCCCAATACAATGAGCAGTTCTTC.

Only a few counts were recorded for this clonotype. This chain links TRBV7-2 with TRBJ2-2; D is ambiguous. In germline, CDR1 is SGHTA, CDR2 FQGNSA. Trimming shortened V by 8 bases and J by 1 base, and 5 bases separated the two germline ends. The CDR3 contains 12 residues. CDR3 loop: CASDRNTGELFF. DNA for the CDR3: TGTGCCAGCGATCGGAACACCGGGGAGCTGTTTTTT.

CDR3 in DNA: TGTGCCAGCGATACAGGGAAATCCTACGAGCAGTACTTC. Residues: CASDTGKSYEQYF. The chain carries TRBV3-1 and TRBJ2-7, with a possible D match to TRBD1 (6 bases). The CDR3 runs to 13 residues. Germline values: CDR1 LGHDT, CDR2 YNNKEL (reference sequence). Trimming shortened V by 8 bases and J by 1 base, and 12 bases separated the two germline ends.

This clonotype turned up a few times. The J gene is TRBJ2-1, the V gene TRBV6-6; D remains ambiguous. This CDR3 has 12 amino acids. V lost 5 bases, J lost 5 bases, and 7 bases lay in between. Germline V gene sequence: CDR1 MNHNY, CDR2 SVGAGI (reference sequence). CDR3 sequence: CASSRVNNEQFF. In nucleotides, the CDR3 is TGTGCCAGCAGTCGGGTGAACAATGAGCAGTTCTTC.

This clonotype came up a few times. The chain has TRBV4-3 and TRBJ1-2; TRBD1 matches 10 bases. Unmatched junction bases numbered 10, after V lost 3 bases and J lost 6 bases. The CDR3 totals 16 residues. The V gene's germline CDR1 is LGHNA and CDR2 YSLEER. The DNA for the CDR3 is TGCGCCAGCAGCCAGAAATATCGACAGGGGGCGCATGGCTACACCTTC. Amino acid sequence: CASSQKYRQGAHGYTF.

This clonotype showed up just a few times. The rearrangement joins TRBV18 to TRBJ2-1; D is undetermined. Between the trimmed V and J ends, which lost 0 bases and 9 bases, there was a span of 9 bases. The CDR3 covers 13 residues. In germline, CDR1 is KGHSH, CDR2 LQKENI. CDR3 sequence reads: CASSPPQNPEQFF. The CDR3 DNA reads TGTGCCAGCTCACCACCGCAAAACCCTGAGCAGTTCTTC.

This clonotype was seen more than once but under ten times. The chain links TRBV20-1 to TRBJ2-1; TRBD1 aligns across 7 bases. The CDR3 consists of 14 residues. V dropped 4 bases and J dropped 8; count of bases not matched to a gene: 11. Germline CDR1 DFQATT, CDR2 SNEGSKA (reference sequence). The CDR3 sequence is CSAKRPGQRDEQFF. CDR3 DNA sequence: TGCAGTGCTAAAAGACCGGGACAGAGGGATGAGCAGTTCTTC.

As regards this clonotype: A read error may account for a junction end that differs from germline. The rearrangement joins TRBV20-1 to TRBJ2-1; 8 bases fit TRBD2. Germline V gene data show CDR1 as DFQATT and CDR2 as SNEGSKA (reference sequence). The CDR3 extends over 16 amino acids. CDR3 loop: CCARDQGTSRYNEQFF. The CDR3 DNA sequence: TGCTGTGCTAGAGATCAGGGGACTAGTAGGTACAATGAGCAGTTCTTC.

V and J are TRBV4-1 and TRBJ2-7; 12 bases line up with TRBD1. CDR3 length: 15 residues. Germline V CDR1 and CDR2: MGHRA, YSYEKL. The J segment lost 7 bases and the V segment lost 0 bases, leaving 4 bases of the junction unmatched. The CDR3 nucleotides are TGCGCCAGCAGCCAAGAAGGGACAGGGGGCTGGGAGCAGTACTTC. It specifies CASSQEGTGGWEQYF.

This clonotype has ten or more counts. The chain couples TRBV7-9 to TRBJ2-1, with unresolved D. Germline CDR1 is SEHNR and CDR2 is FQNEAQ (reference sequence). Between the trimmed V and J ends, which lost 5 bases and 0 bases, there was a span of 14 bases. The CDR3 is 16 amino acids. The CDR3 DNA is TGTGCCAGCAGCCTACTTGCCCTGAGCTCCTACAATGAGCAGTTCTTC. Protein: CASSLLALSSYNEQFF.

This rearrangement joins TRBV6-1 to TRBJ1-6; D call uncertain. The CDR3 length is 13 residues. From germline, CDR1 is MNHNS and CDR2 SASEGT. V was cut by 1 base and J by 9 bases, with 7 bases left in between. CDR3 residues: CASSEVRGSPLHF. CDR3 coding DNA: TGTGCCAGCAGTGAAGTTCGGGGTTCACCCCTCCACTTT.

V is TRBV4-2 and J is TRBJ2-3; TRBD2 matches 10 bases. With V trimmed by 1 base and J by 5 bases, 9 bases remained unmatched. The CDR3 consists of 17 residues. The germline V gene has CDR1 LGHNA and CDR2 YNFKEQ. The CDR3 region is CASSQGSLAGVEDTQYF. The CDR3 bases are TGTGCCAGCAGCCAAGGCTCCCTAGCGGGAGTTGAAGATACGCAGTATTTT.

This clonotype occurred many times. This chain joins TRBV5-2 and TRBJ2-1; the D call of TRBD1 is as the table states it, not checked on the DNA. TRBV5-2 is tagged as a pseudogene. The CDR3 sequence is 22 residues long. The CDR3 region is CASNPTGGSGLALGRDKSEQFF. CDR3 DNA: TGTGCCAGCAACCCGACAGGGGGCTCGGGACTAGCCCTGGGAAGAGACAAAAGTGAGCAGTTCTTC.

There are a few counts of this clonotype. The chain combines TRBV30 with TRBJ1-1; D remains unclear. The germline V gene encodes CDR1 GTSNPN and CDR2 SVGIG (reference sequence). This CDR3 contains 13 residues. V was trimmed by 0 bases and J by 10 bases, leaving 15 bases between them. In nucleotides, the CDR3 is TGTGCCTGGAGTGTCAGTCAAGGGTTGGTAGCTTTCTTT. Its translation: CAWSVSQGLVAFF.

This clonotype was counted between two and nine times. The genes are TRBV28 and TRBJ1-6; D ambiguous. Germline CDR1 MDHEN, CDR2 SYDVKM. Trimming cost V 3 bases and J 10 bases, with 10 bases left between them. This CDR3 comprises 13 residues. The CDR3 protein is CASSFWVRSPLHF. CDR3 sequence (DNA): TGTGCCAGCAGTTTTTGGGTTCGCTCACCCCTCCACTTT.

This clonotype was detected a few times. The CDR3 bases are TGTGCCAGCAGCCCGACCGTCCCTACGAACACCGGGGAGCTGTTTTTT. It specifies CASSPTVPTNTGELFF. The rearrangement joins TRBV7-6 to TRBJ2-2; no firm D call. Germline V lookup: CDR1 SGHVS, CDR2 FNYEAQ. The CDR3 runs to 16 residues. Between the trimmed V and J ends, which lost 5 bases and 0 bases, there was a span of 13 bases. The variable domain in full, completed from reference TRBV7-6 and TRBJ2-2, reads GAGVSQSPRYKVTKRGQDVALRCDPISGHVSLYWYRQALGQGPEFLTYFNYEAQQDKSGLPNDRFSAERPEGSISTLTIQRTEQRDSAMYRCASSPTVPTNTGELFFGEGSRLTVL.